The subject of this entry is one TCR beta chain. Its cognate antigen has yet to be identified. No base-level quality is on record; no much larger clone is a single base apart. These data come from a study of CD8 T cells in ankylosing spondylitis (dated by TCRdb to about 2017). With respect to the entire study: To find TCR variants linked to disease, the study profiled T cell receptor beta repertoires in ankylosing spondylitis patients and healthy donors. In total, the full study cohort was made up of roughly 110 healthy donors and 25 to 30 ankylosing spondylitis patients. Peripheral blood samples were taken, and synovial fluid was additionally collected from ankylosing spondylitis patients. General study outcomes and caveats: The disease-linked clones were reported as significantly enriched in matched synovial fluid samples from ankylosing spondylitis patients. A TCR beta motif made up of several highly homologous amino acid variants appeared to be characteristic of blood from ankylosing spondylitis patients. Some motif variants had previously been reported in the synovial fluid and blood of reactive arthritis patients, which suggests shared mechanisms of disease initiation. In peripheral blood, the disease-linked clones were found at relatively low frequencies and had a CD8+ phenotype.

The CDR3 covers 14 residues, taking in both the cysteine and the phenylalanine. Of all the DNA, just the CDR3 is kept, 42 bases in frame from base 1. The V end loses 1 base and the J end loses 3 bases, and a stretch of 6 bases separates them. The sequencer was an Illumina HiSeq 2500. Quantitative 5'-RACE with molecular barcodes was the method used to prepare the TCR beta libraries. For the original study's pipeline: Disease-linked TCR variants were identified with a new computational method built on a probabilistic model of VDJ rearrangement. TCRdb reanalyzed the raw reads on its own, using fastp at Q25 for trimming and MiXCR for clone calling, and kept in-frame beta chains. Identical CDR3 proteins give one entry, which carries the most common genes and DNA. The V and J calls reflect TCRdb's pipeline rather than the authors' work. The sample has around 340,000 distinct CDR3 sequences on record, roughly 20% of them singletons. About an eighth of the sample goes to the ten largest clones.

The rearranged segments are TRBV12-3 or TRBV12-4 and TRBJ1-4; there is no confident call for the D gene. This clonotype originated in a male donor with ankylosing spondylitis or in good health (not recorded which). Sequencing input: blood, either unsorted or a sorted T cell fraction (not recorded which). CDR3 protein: CASSLGSSNEKLFF. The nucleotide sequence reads TGTGCCAGCAGTTTAGGGAGTTCTAATGAAAAACTGTTTTTT.